This is a list of T cell receptor beta chains from one sample in a study of T-cell memory formation after mild COVID-19. MiXCR, run by TCRdb on the 5' RACE reads, gives a single entry per CDR3 protein. The sample has about 110,000 distinct CDR3 sequences, 18% seen once. Sequencing was carried out using PBMCs or a T cell subset sorted from them (not recorded which). These receptors came from a man aged 18-30 years who had mild COVID-19 (a few samples of this study predate the infection). Cell type and time point are not known. CDR3s include the opening cysteine and the closing phenylalanine or tryptophan. The D gene is left open where the match is weak. Not all rows give a size; the values are once, few, many and, for expanded clones, a class.

clone size,V gene,J gene,D gene,CDR3 DNA,CDR3 protein
.,TRBV7-9,TRBJ1-2,.,TGTGCCAGCAGCTTGGGAGCCCCTGACGGCTACACCTTC,CASSLGAPDGYTF
few,TRBV12-3/TRBV12-4,TRBJ2-1,.,TGTGCCAGCAGTTTTTCTCAGAGGTACAATGAGCAGTTCTTC,CASSFSQRYNEQFF
.,TRBV12-3/TRBV12-4,TRBJ1-1,.,TGTGCCAGCAGTTTAGGGGGTCCCACTGAAGCTTTCTTT,CASSLGGPTEAFF
.,TRBV6-5,TRBJ1-4,.,TGTGCCAGCAGTCGGAAACCGGGACTGCTTAATGAAAAACTGTTTTTT,CASSRKPGLLNEKLFF
.,TRBV12-3/TRBV12-4,TRBJ1-2,TRBD1,TGTGCCAGCAGTCGGACAGGGATCTATGGCTACACCTTC,CASSRTGIYGYTF
few,TRBV5-1,TRBJ1-2,.,TGCGCCAGCAGCTTGGACGCGTCGGGGGCTGGCTACACCTTC,CASSLDASGAGYTF
few,TRBV6-5,TRBJ2-7,TRBD1,TGTGCCAGCAGTTACCACAGGGGGCTGGTGCAGTACTTC,CASSYHRGLVQYF
.,TRBV2,TRBJ2-2,.,TGTGCCAGCGGGGTGGAGCGGAGGAACACCGGGGAGCTGTTTTTT,CASGVERRNTGELFF
many,TRBV7-3,TRBJ2-3,.,TGTGCCAGCAGCCTCGGGGGGCTCACAGATACGCAGTATTTT,CASSLGGLTDTQYF
.,TRBV12-3/TRBV12-4,TRBJ1-5,.,TGTGCCAGCATTTCCAGTCCCTCTAATCAGCCCCAGCATTTT,CASISSPSNQPQHF
many,TRBV6-5,TRBJ2-7,TRBD2,TGTGCCAGCAGTTACTCGCCTAGCGGCTCCTACGAGCAGTACTTC,CASSYSPSGSYEQYF
many,TRBV20-1,TRBJ1-1,.,TGCAGTGCTAGAGATGAAGGAGGGTTGTCGACTTTCTTT,CSARDEGGLSTFF
.,TRBV7-3,TRBJ2-3,.,TGTGCCAGCAGCTTGGAAGGGAACACAGATACGCAGTATTTT,CASSLEGNTDTQYF
few,TRBV27,TRBJ1-1,.,TGTGCCAGCAGTTCTAGGGCAATCAACACTGAAGCTTTCTTT,CASSSRAINTEAFF
few,TRBV6-5,TRBJ1-2,TRBD1,TGTGCCAGCAGGCTCCCGGGACAGGACGGCTACACCTTC,CASRLPGQDGYTF
few,TRBV5-1,TRBJ2-5,TRBD2,TGCGCCAGCAGCTTGGCCTTATCGGGGGGAGAGACCCAGTACTTC,CASSLALSGGETQYF
few,TRBV2,TRBJ2-6,TRBD1,TGTGCCAGCAGTGAAGGGGCAGGGGGCGGAGGGGCCAACGTCCTGACTTTC,CASSEGAGGGGANVLTF
.,TRBV6-2/TRBV6-3,TRBJ2-7,TRBD2,TGTGCCAGCAGACACCTAGCGGGGGTAACCTACGAGCAGTACTTC,CASRHLAGVTYEQYF
few,TRBV18,TRBJ1-1,.,TGTGCCAGCTCACCCTCGGACAGCCGAGGGGCTTTCTTT,CASSPSDSRGAFF
.,TRBV24-1,TRBJ1-2,.,TGTGCCACCAGTATGGGCCAGGGCAGGGAGAACTATGGCTACACCTTC,CATSMGQGRENYGYTF
few,TRBV7-2,TRBJ2-1,TRBD2,TGTGCCAGCAGCCGGACTAGCGGGGGGGCCGGCGAGCAGTTCTTC,CASSRTSGGAGEQFF
few,TRBV6-2/TRBV6-3,TRBJ2-2,.,TGTGCCAGCACTAAAATACAGGCGGGCGGGGAGCTGTTTTTT,CASTKIQAGGELFF
.,TRBV4-3,TRBJ2-6,.,TGCGCCAGCAGCCGTGAGGCCAGGAGCTCTGGGGCCAACGTCCTGACTTTC,CASSREARSSGANVLTF
few,TRBV4-3,TRBJ2-5,.,TGCGCCAGCAGCCGGCGCGGGGCGGCTGGGGAGACCCAGTACTTC,CASSRRGAAGETQYF
medium-sized,TRBV19,TRBJ2-2,.,TGTGCCAGTAGTATTAGCGTCTTGACCGGGGAGCTGTTTTTT,CASSISVLTGELFF
few,TRBV29-1,TRBJ2-3,.,TGCAGCGTTGGCGACGATACGCAGTATTTT,CSVGDDTQYF
many,TRBV9,TRBJ2-7,.,TGTGCCAGCAGCGTACAATCAGGTGATATCTACGAGCAGTACTTC,CASSVQSGDIYEQYF
few,TRBV11-2,TRBJ1-1,.,TGTGCCAGCAGCACCTGGGGATCTGAAGCTTTCTTT,CASSTWGSEAFF
.,TRBV11-2,TRBJ1-1,.,TGTGCCAGCAGCTCCTCTCTGTTGAACACTGAAGCTTTCTTT,CASSSSLLNTEAFF
few,TRBV6-1,TRBJ2-1,.,TGTGCCAGCAGTGAAGGGGTGGCAGAGCAGTTCTTC,CASSEGVAEQFF
few,TRBV6-2/TRBV6-3,TRBJ1-1,.,TGTGCCAGCAGCTCCGTGGGGGTGGAGGGTAACACTGAAGCTTTCTTT,CASSSVGVEGNTEAFF
.,TRBV27,TRBJ1-2,TRBD1,TGTGCCAGCACCCAAACCGGACAGGTCTCTCGAAATGGCTACACCTTC,CASTQTGQVSRNGYTF
few,TRBV30,TRBJ1-1,.,TGTGCCTGGAGTGTGAACACTGAAGCTTTCTTT,CAWSVNTEAFF
.,TRBV25-1,TRBJ1-1,.,TGTGCCAGCAGTGAATATGAGGGCACAGCTGAAGCTTTCTTT,CASSEYEGTAEAFF
.,TRBV6-5,TRBJ1-2,.,TGTGCCAGCAGCTACAGGCAGGGTCGAGATGGCTACACCTTC,CASSYRQGRDGYTF
.,TRBV7-3,TRBJ1-1,.,TGTGCCAGCAGCTTAACTGGGCAGGGAAGGGCTGAAGCTTTCTTT,CASSLTGQGRAEAFF
.,TRBV11-2,TRBJ2-1,.,TGTGCCAGCAGCCGACCGAGGGCCTCCTACAATGAGCAGTTCTTC,CASSRPRASYNEQFF
few,TRBV20-1,TRBJ2-1,TRBD2,TGCAGTTCCACTAGCGGGGCTGACAATGAGCAGTTCTTC,CSSTSGADNEQFF